This T cell receptor (beta chain) was found in a study of cytomegalovirus exposure and HLA in healthy donors. Overall study: The same platform as the approximately 670 first-cohort repertoires was used for the 120 validation repertoires, a later analysis reported.

The repertoire was sequenced with immunoSEQ multiplex PCR; TCRdb's copy has only in-frame clones and lacks some. This table holds about 190,000 clones, 86% found once. Findings and caveats of the study: According to a later analysis, TCR clusters from the first cohort tended to co-occur in the 100 to 150 validation repertoires. Among TCR beta chains, those listed as cytomegalovirus-associated numbered fewer than 200.

CDR3 length: 13 amino acids. Trimming stripped 7 bases from V and 6 bases from J, with 16 bases between. Per the germline V gene, CDR1 is MDHEN and CDR2 is SYDVKM. With respect to this clone: What it binds is unknown.

The sample comprised PBMCs. The TCR was taken from a woman aged 18-30 years in good health and CMV-seronegative. This chain joins TRBV28 and TRBJ2-7, with D perhaps TRBD2 (6 bases). In DNA form, the CDR3 reads TGTGCCAGCACCACATGGCGGGGCCTCGAGCAGTACTTC. Its protein is CASTTWRGLEQYF.